A selection of T cell receptor beta chains follows, all from one sample in a study of beta chain features in type 1 diabetes. The table came from immunoSEQ multiplex PCR; TCRdb's copy has only in-frame clones and leaves some out. The table includes under 300,000 clones, around a quarter detected once. Material for sequencing was central memory CD4+ T cells from blood. These receptors were collected from a man aged 30 to 39 in good health. CDR3s include the opening cysteine and the closing phenylalanine or tryptophan. D genes are given only for firm matches. Some rows mark clone size as missing; the rest say once, few, many or name a class of expanded clone.

>-|TRBV10-3|TRBJ2-3|few|13
TGTGCCGCCCGTTCTGGGGGCACAGATACGCAGTATTTT
CAARSGGTDTQYF
>TRBD1|TRBV30|TRBJ2-7|once|14
TGTGCCTGGGCCACCCGGGGAACAGGGGGCGAGCAGTACTTC
CAWATRGTGGEQYF
>-|TRBV7-2|TRBJ1-2|many|14
TGTGCCAGCAGCTTAGCAGGAGACCTCTATGGCTACACCTTC
CASSLAGDLYGYTF
>-|TRBV6-5|TRBJ2-7|few|15
TGTGCCAGCAGTAGCAGGACGGAAAAGGCCTACGAGCAGTACTTC
CASSSRTEKAYEQYF
>TRBD2|TRBV9|TRBJ2-2|few|17
TGTGCCAGCAGCCCCCTTCCCGGGGGGGAAAACACCGGGGAGCTGTTTTTT
CASSPLPGGENTGELFF
>-|TRBV30|TRBJ1-2|few|13
TGTGCCTGGATAGGCCAGACCTATGGGGGCTACACCTTC
CAWIGQTYGGYTF
>TRBD1|TRBV7-2|TRBJ2-1|-|15
TGTGCCAGCAGTTCCGACAGGGCAGGAGGAAATGAGCAGTTCTTC
CASSSDRAGGNEQFF
>-|TRBV18|TRBJ1-2|-|14
TGTGCCAGCTCACCTCTGAGGGCGCTTGAAGGCTACACCTTC
CASSPLRALEGYTF
>-|TRBV20-1|TRBJ1-2|many|11
TGCAGTGTTAACGGGGCTAATGGCTACACCTTC
CSVNGANGYTF
>TRBD1|TRBV29-1|TRBJ2-7|few|13
TGCAGCGTTGAGCTACAGGGGGCTCGGGAGCAGTACTTC
CSVELQGAREQYF
>TRBD2|TRBV5-1|TRBJ2-3|-|12
TGCGCCAGCAGAGCGGGGACAGATACGCAGTATTTT
CASRAGTDTQYF
>-|TRBV30|TRBJ1-2|-|13
TGTGCCTGGAATCAGGGGCAGGGCTATGGCTACACCTTC
CAWNQGQGYGYTF
>TRBD1|TRBV5-6|TRBJ2-7|-|14
TGTGCCAGCAGCCCAGGGGGTTCCTTCTACGAGCAGTACTTC
CASSPGGSFYEQYF
>-|TRBV6-6|TRBJ2-7|few|11
TGTGCCAGCGGCTCCATCTACGAGCAGTACTTC
CASGSIYEQYF
>-|TRBV5-6|TRBJ2-5|few|16
TGTGCCAGCAGCTTGGCCTCACTATGGTACCAAGAGACCCAGTACTTC
CASSLASLWYQETQYF
>-|TRBV2|TRBJ2-7|-|12
TGTGCCAGCAGCCCCGCTGGGTACGAGCAGTACTTC
CASSPAGYEQYF
>TRBD2|TRBV11-2|TRBJ2-7|-|15
TGTGCCAGCAGCCCTACTAGCGGGAGCTTCTACGAGCAGTACTTC
CASSPTSGSFYEQYF
>TRBD1|TRBV4-1|TRBJ2-7|few|16
TGCGCCAGCAGCCATGACGTGGACAGGGTTCAGTACGAGCAGTACTTC
CASSHDVDRVQYEQYF
>TRBD1|TRBV29-1|TRBJ2-7|-|13
TGCAGCGCTGGGGACAGGGGCAAGTACGAGCAGTACTTC
CSAGDRGKYEQYF
>-|TRBV4-3|TRBJ1-2|-|13
TGCGCCAGCAGCGACGGATTTAACTATGGCTACACCTTC
CASSDGFNYGYTF
>-|TRBV30|TRBJ2-3|few|14
TGTGCCTCGGGAGGGACAGCACACACAGATACGCAGTATTTT
CASGGTAHTDTQYF
>TRBD2|TRBV29-1|TRBJ2-1|many|13
TGCAGCGCTAGCGGGGGGGCATACAATGAGCAGTTCTTC
CSASGGAYNEQFF
>-|TRBV5-1|TRBJ1-1|-|14
TGCGCCAGCAGCATATCAGGGTCGAACACTGAAGCTTTCTTT
CASSISGSNTEAFF